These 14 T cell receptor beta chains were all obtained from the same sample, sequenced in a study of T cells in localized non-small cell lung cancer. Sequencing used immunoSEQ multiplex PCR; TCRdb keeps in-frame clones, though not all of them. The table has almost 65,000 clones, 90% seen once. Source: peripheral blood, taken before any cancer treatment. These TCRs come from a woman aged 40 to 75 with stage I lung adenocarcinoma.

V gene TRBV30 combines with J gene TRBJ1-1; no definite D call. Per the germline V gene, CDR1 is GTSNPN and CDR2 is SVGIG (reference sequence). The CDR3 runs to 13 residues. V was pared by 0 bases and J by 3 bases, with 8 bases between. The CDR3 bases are TGTGCCTGGAGTGTACTCGGGGACACTGAAGCTTTCTTT. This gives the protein CAWSVLGDTEAFF. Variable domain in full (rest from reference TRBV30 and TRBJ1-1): SQTIHQWPATLVQPVGSPLSLECTVEGTSNPNLYWYRQAAGRGLQLLFYSVGIGQISSEVPQNLSASRPQDRQFILSSKKLLLSDSGFYLCAWSVLGDTEAFFGQGTRLTVV.

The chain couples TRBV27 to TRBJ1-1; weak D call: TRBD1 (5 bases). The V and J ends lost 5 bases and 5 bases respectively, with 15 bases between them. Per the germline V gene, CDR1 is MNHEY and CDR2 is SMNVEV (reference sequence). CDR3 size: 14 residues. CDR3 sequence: CASSPWGIQTEAFF. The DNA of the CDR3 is TGTGCCAGCAGTCCATGGGGGATACAAACTGAAGCTTTCTTT.

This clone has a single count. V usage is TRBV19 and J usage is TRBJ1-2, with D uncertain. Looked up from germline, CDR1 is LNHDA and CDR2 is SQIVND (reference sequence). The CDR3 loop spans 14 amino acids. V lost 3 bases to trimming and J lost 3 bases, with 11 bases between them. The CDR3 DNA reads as TGTGCCAGTAGTATGGGCAGGCAGGACTATGGCTACACCTTC. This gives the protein CASSMGRQDYGYTF.

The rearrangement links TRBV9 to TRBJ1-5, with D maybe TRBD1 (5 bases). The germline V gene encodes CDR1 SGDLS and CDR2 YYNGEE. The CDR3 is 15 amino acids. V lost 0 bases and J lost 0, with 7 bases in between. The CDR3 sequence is CASSVGTSSNQPQHF. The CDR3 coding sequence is TGTGCCAGCAGCGTAGGGACAAGTAGCAATCAGCCCCAGCATTTT.

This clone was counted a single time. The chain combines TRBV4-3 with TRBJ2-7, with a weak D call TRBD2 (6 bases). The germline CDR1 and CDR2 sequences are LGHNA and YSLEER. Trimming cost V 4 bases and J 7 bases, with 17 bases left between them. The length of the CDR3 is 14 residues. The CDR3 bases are TGCGCCAGCAGCCCGGGAGAGGGTGCCGGGGAGCAGTACTTC. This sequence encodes CASSPGEGAGEQYF.

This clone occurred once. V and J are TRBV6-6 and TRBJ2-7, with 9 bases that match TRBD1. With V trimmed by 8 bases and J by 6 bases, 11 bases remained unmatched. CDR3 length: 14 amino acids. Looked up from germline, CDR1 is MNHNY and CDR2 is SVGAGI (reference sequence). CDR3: CASGTRTGVGEQYF. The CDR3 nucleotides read TGTGCCAGCGGAACTCGGACAGGGGTCGGCGAGCAGTACTTC.

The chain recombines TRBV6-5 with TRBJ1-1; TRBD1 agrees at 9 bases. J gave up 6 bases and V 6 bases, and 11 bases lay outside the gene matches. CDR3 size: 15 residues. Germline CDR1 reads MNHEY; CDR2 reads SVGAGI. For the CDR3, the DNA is TGTGCCAGCAGACGTAACCCGGACAGGGGCTCTGAAGCTTTCTTT. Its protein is CASRRNPDRGSEAFF.

Here the CDR3 reads CASSSGSNANTIYF. The CDR3 nucleotides are TGTGCCAGCAGCTCAGGGTCAAACGCAAACACCATATATTTT. V gene TRBV7-9 combines with J gene TRBJ1-3; weak D call: TRBD1 (5 bases). The CDR3 totals 14 residues. The V gene's germline CDR1 is SEHNR and CDR2 FQNEAQ (reference sequence). V lost 4 bases and J 6 bases, leaving 13 bases between the germline ends.

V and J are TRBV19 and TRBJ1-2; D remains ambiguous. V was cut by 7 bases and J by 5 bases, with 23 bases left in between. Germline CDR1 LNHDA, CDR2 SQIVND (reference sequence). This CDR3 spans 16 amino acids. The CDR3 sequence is CASMKGQHDGLYGYTF. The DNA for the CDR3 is TGTGCCAGTATGAAAGGGCAGCACGACGGGCTTTATGGCTACACCTTC.

The CDR3 region has the DNA TGTGCCAGCAGCTTAATTGGCCTCCCGGGGGAGCTGTTTTTT. Amino acids: CASSLIGLPGELFF. The chain combines TRBV7-3 with TRBJ2-2; unclear D gene. Trimming stripped 1 base from V and 8 bases from J, with 11 bases between. Germline V gives CDR1 SGHTA, CDR2 FQGTGA. There are 14 residues in the CDR3.

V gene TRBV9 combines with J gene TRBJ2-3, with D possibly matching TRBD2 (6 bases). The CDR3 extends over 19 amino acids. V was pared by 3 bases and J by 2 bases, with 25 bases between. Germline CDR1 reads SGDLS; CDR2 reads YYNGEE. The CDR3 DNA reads TGTGCCAGCAGCGCCCGAGGAGTTTATAGCGGAACCAACACAGATACGCAGTATTTT. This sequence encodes CASSARGVYSGTNTDTQYF.

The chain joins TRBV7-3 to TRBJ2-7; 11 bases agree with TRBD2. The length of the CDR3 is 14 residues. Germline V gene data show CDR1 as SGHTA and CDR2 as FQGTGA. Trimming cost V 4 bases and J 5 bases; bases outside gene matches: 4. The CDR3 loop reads CASSSTSGSHEQYF. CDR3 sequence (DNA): TGTGCCAGCAGCTCAACTAGCGGGAGCCACGAGCAGTACTTC.

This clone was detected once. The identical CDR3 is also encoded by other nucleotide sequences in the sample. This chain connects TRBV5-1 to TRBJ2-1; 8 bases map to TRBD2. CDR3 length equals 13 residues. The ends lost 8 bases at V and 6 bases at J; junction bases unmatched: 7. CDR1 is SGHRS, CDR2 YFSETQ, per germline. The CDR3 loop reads CASSNGLANEQFF. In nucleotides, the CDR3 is TGCGCCAGTAGCAACGGACTAGCCAATGAGCAGTTCTTC.

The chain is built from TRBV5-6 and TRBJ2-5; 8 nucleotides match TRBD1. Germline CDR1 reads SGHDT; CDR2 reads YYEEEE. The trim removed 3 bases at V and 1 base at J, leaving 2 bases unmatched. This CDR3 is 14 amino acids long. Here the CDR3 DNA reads TGTGCCAGCAGCTCGACAGGGGTCCAAGAGACCCAGTACTTC. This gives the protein CASSSTGVQETQYF.